Following are 20 T cell receptor beta chains from one sample sequenced in a study of blood T cell repertoires in COVID-19. Sequencing used immunoSEQ multiplex PCR; TCRdb keeps in-frame clones, though not all of them. The profile covers under 300,000 clones, with approximately 82% appearing a single time and 5% to 6% taken by the ten largest. What was sequenced was peripheral blood. These receptors all stem from an older man with acute or convalescent COVID-19.

The chain joins TRBV10-3 to TRBJ2-7; TRBD1 agrees at 8 bases. The length of the CDR3 is 15 residues. V shed 0 bases, J shed 5 bases, and the junction held 6 bases outside the gene matches. CDR1 and CDR2 (germline): ENHRY, SYGVKD. The chain's CDR3 is CAISESTGGNNEQYF. DNA of the CDR3: TGTGCCATCAGTGAGTCCACAGGGGGAAACAACGAGCAGTACTTC.

Only a few counts were recorded for this clone. The rearrangement links TRBV10-2 to TRBJ1-6, with unresolved D. CDR3 length: 13 amino acids. The germline gives CDR1 WSHSY, CDR2 SAAADI. V was trimmed by 7 bases and J by 10 bases, leaving 14 bases between them. The CDR3 spells CASTGRAYSPLHF. CDR3 nucleotide sequence: TGCGCCAGCACCGGGAGGGCTTACTCACCCCTCCACTTT.

V usage is TRBV5-8 and J usage is TRBJ2-2, with D unclear. The CDR3 consists of 14 residues. Trimming removed 5 bases at V and 6 bases at J, with 14 bases between. The germline V gene encodes CDR1 SGHTS and CDR2 YDEGEE. This CDR3 is CASRRPFSSGELFF. CDR3 DNA: TGTGCCAGCAGACGCCCCTTCAGTTCCGGGGAGCTGTTTTTT.

J is TRBJ2-3 and V is TRBV5-1; unclear D gene. The CDR3 consists of 14 residues. V was trimmed by 1 base and J by 0 bases, leaving 6 bases between them. Germline CDR1 is SGHRS and CDR2 is YFSETQ. CDR3 coding DNA: TGCGCCAGCAGCTTGACTACTAGCACAGATACGCAGTATTTT. Its translation is CASSLTTSTDTQYF.

The chain recombines TRBV9 with TRBJ2-6, with a weak D call TRBD1 (5 bases). The germline V gene encodes CDR1 SGDLS and CDR2 YYNGEE. V was cut by 7 bases and J by 4 bases, with 12 bases left in between. CDR3 size: 14 residues. The CDR3 nucleotides read TGTGCCAGCGTAAGGGGCAGCGGGGCCAACGTCCTGACTTTC. It specifies CASVRGSGANVLTF.

The chain recombines TRBV19 with TRBJ2-6, with D perhaps TRBD2 (5 bases). This CDR3 comprises 18 residues. Germline assignment: CDR1 LNHDA and CDR2 SQIVND (reference sequence). With 6 bases removed from V and 2 bases from J, the gap between germline ends came to 20 bases. CDR3 residues: CASSESGLYGTGANVLTF. In nucleotides, the CDR3 is TGTGCCAGTAGCGAATCGGGGTTGTACGGGACTGGGGCCAACGTCCTGACTTTC. Based on the CDR3 plus reference TRBV19 and TRBJ2-6, the full variable domain is DGGITQSPKYLFRKEGQNVTLSCEQNLNHDAMYWYRQDPGQGLRLIYYSQIVNDFQKGDIAEGYSVSREKKESFPLTVTSAQKNPTAFYLCASSESGLYGTGANVLTFGAGSRLTVL.

This sequence joins TRBV20-1 and TRBJ1-2; 7 positions match TRBD1. This CDR3 comprises 11 residues. Germline loops: CDR1 DFQATT, CDR2 SNEGSKA (reference sequence). CDR3 in DNA: TGCAGCGCCGGGACAGTCTCTGGCTACACCTTC. It yields the protein CSAGTVSGYTF.

The CDR3 DNA follows: TGTGCCAGCAGCCACTACACGGGGAGTTGGCTGTTTTTT. As protein: CASSHYTGSWLFF. The V call is TRBV3-1 (or the pseudogene TRBV3-2), the J call TRBJ1-4, with D hard to call. CDR1 and CDR2 from the germline V gene are LGHDT and YNNKEL (reference sequence). This CDR3 contains 13 residues. V was shortened by 3 bases and J by 14 bases, with 16 bases between the two germline ends.

The chain uses TRBV18 and TRBJ2-3; 11 bases match TRBD2. CDR3 length: 16 residues. V dropped 6 bases and J dropped 0; count of bases not matched to a gene: 5. The germline CDR1 and CDR2 sequences are KGHSH and LQKENI. In nucleotides, the CDR3 is TGTGCCAGCTCCGGACTAGCGGGTTTAAGCACAGATACGCAGTATTTT. This gives the protein CASSGLAGLSTDTQYF.

This chain connects TRBV28 to TRBJ2-7; D is ambiguous. The V and J ends lost 3 bases and 9 bases respectively, with 6 bases between them. This CDR3 region has 10 residues. From germline, CDR1 is MDHEN and CDR2 SYDVKM. Here the CDR3 reads CASSFGRQYF. The CDR3 nucleotides are TGTGCCAGCAGTTTCGGTCGGCAGTACTTC.

This clone was seen just once. The chain employs TRBV28 and TRBJ1-1; 9 bases match TRBD1. V lost 10 bases and J lost 8; bases outside the gene matches: 5. CDR3 length equals 11 residues. Germline V gene data show CDR1 as MDHEN and CDR2 as SYDVKM. CDR3 in amino acids: CATAGTGEAFF. CDR3 in DNA: TGTGCCACCGCCGGGACAGGGGAAGCTTTCTTT.

The CDR3 loop is CASSLGLPIYSGNTIYF. The CDR3, as DNA: TGCGCCAGCAGCCTGGGACTCCCAATCTACTCTGGAAACACCATATATTTT. The chain recombines TRBV4-1 with TRBJ1-3; TRBD1 is a possible D gene (5 bases). V lost 4 bases and J 0 bases, leaving 16 bases between the germline ends. Germline loops: CDR1 MGHRA, CDR2 YSYEKL. The CDR3 sequence is 17 residues long.

The rearrangement uses TRBV28 and TRBJ2-7; 10 nucleotides align to TRBD1. This CDR3 comprises 16 residues. V was pared by 5 bases and J by 3 bases, with 10 bases of the junction left unmatched. The germline CDR1 and CDR2 sequences are MDHEN and SYDVKM. The CDR3 DNA sequence: TGTGCCAGCAGTCCTGACCCGGGACAGGGGAACTACGAGCAGTACTTC. Amino acids: CASSPDPGQGNYEQYF.

The J gene is TRBJ1-1, the V gene TRBV18; D might be TRBD1 (6 bases). This CDR3 region has 16 residues. V lost 2 bases to trimming and J lost 2 bases, with 15 bases between them. Germline V gene data show CDR1 as KGHSH and CDR2 as LQKENI. This CDR3 reads CASSPTLTGINTEAFF. The CDR3 DNA follows: TGTGCCAGCTCACCAACACTAACAGGGATAAACACTGAAGCTTTCTTT.

CDR3 sequence (DNA): TGTGCCAGCAGTTTCCCATTAGACGGGAGCACCCCTGGGGCCAACGTCCTGACTTTC. This codes for CASSFPLDGSTPGANVLTF. V and J are TRBV28 and TRBJ2-6, with D perhaps matching TRBD2 (6 bases). V lost 3 bases and J lost 2, with 20 bases in between. Looked up from germline, CDR1 is MDHEN and CDR2 is SYDVKM. The CDR3 extends over 19 amino acids.

The chain recombines TRBV6-1 with TRBJ1-2; D is ambiguous. Trimming took off 2 bases at V and 4 bases at J, with 8 bases between the two ends. The CDR3 runs 13 residues. CDR1 and CDR2 (germline): MNHNS, SASEGT. CDR3 loop: CASSESYSYGYTF. For the CDR3, the DNA is TGTGCCAGCAGTGAATCCTACAGCTATGGCTACACCTTC.

This chain connects TRBV27 to TRBJ2-2; possible D gene TRBD1, 5 bases. The CDR3 runs 13 residues. Germline V gives CDR1 MNHEY, CDR2 SMNVEV (reference sequence). Trimming removed 8 bases at V and 6 bases at J, with 13 bases between. The DNA for the CDR3 is TGTGCCAGCTTTGCAGGGCTCTCCGGGGAGCTGTTTTTT. Translated, it gives CASFAGLSGELFF.

The gene calls are TRBV7-2 and TRBJ2-1; 11 bases are a match to TRBD2. This CDR3 spans 14 amino acids. From germline, CDR1 is SGHTA and CDR2 FQGNSA. Losses at the gene ends were 5 bases for V and 6 bases for J; bases not matched to a gene: 3. CDR3 DNA sequence: TGTGCCAGCAGCGGGGGACTAGCGGTCAATGAGCAGTTCTTC. Its protein product is CASSGGLAVNEQFF.

This rearrangement joins TRBV5-4 to TRBJ1-1; D is unclear. Germline CDR1 is SGHNT and CDR2 is YYREEE (reference sequence). The CDR3 spans 16 residues. The V and J ends lost 0 bases and 0 bases respectively, with 12 bases between them. The CDR3, as DNA: TGTGCCAGCAGCTTGGACCAAATAAACATGAACACTGAAGCTTTCTTT. It codes for CASSLDQINMNTEAFF.

The gene calls are TRBV7-9 and TRBJ1-5; D is perhaps TRBD1 (6 bases). V was cut by 2 bases and J by 3 bases, with 8 bases left in between. CDR1 and CDR2 (germline): SEHNR, FQNEAQ (reference sequence). The length of the CDR3 is 14 residues. The CDR3 loop is CASSLSGDNQPQHF. Written as DNA, the CDR3 is TGTGCCAGCAGCTTATCAGGGGACAATCAGCCCCAGCATTTT.